This T cell receptor (beta chain) was observed in a study of T cell repertoires in ileal Crohn's disease. Germline V gene data show CDR1 as SQVTM and CDR2 as ANQGSEA. This CDR3 spans 13 amino acids. After removal of 3 bases from V and 6 bases from J, the junction contained 2 bases not matched to a gene. Sequencing used immunoSEQ multiplex PCR; TCRdb keeps in-frame clones, though not all of them. The sample yields some 16,000 clones, roughly 90% seen once. Time point given: inflamed ileum from the surgical specimen. The genes are TRBV29-1 and TRBJ2-2; 9 bases fit TRBD2. Sequenced sample: ileal tissue. This clonotype was obtained from an adult with Crohn's disease. The CDR3 sequence is CSVDRGGAGELFF. In DNA form, the CDR3 reads TGCAGCGTTGACCGCGGGGGGGCCGGGGAGCTGTTTTTT.